This entry concerns a single T cell receptor beta chain. As yet, its antigen is unknown. The data belong to a study of CD8+CD57+ T cells in acquired aplastic anemia. Researchers used genomic DNA as the template to profile TCR beta VDJ and CDR3. TCRdb re-called the reads through MiXCR, storing one row per CDR3 protein. The profile shows more than 150,000 distinct CDR3 sequences, approximately 48% of them singletons. The CDR3 is 12 amino acids. Germline CDR1 reads ENHRY; CDR2 reads SYGVKD. V dropped 10 bases and J dropped 11 bases, with 18 bases sitting between them. Sequencing was done on patients that had shown CD8+CD57+ cell expansion by flow cytometry. Overall study findings and caveats: Both patients and controls carried the same twenty-nine CD8+ CDR3 sequences.

Sequencing input: sorted CD4+, CD8+, or CD8+CD57+ T cells (not recorded which) from PBMCs. This TCR was recovered from a human donor with aplastic anemia. The rearrangement links TRBV10-3 to TRBJ2-4; possibly TRBD2 for D (5 bases). CDR3 sequence reads: CASSRGVNFQYF. The CDR3 region has the DNA TGTGCCAGCAGCCGGGGAGTGAATTTTCAGTACTTC.